This entry features one TCR beta chain sequence. The source of the sample is a study of cytomegalovirus exposure and HLA in healthy donors. Study-level information: As released early, the data held about 85 million unique TCRs from HLA-typed donors.

This CDR3 is built from 16 residues. In germline, CDR1 is SGHVS, CDR2 FQNEAQ. J was trimmed by 2 bases and V by 2 bases; bases with no gene match: 2. PCR primers comprised 60 Vbeta and 13 Jbeta primers. The data were produced by immunoSEQ multiplex PCR, yet TCRdb's version contains in-frame clones alone and is incomplete. The sample has approximately 110,000 clones, 82% seen once. Donors had nominal health at sampling but likely had unrecorded immune exposures. The sequence came from a young woman in good health and CMV-seronegative. Sequenced sample: PBMCs. V gene TRBV7-8 combines with J gene TRBJ2-2; 10 bases fit TRBD2. This CDR3 reads CASSLWTSGNTGELFF. The CDR3 DNA reads TGTGCCAGCAGCTTATGGACTAGCGGAAACACCGGGGAGCTGTTTTTT. Combining the CDR3 with reference TRBV7-8 and TRBJ2-2 gives the whole variable domain GAGVSQSPRYKVAKRGQDVALRCDPISGHVSLFWYQQALGQGPEFLTYFQNEAQLDKSGLPSDRFFAERPEGSVSTLKIQRTQQEDSAVYLCASSLWTSGNTGELFFGEGSRLTVL.